This entry features one T cell receptor (beta chain) sequence. Its antigen is unknown. Per-nucleotide qualities are absent, and no much larger clonotype sits a single base away. Using the deep immunoSEQ assay, multiplex PCR amplified TCR CDR3 regions from genomic DNA. Extracted genomic DNA from each cell subset was distributed evenly across all wells of several immunoSEQ 96-well plates, and each plate was treated as a replicate. For sorted subsets, each replicate PCR was loaded with approximately 190 ng genomic DNA, equivalent to 30,000 or so T cell genomes. The purified libraries were quantified using a Qubit 3.0 fluorometer, sized with a Bioanalyzer 2100, and then quantified again using the KAPA Library Quantification kit. A separate single-read 150-cycle Illumina NextSeq 550 flow cell was used to sequence each immunoSEQ 96-well plate. The study's processing was this. The immunoSEQ output contained only junctional sequences without quality scores, so filtering could not match that applied to full-length reads. Sequences were annotated with PyIR, a Python wrapper for IgBLAST v1.9, using IMGT germline references to assign V/J genes and CDR3. Any read was removed if the V/J assignment was weak (E-value above 1e-6), the CDR3 was missing, or the read contained stop codons, out-of-frame junctions, or ambiguous translated residues. V3J clonotypes were defined as sequences sharing an identical inferred V gene, J gene, and CDR3 amino acid sequence. The percentage overlap between two repertoires was calculated by dividing the number of shared unique clonotypes by the size of the smaller repertoire. Repertoire richness was assessed with RTK rarefaction, the Chao1 estimator, and Recon v2.1 estimates of unobserved clonotypes. Generation probabilities were computed with OLGA for all TCRbeta clonotypes obtained by the gDNA method from a handful of donors. What TCRdb holds here is the immuneACCESS table cut down to in-frame rearrangements. Part of the clones is not present; checked against another copy, under half of the missing clones reflect an unresolved V gene, and the others are unexplained. Clone size and V and J calls were adopted from that table, with D and trimming inferred from the DNA. The sample contains about 2 million clones, over 85% of them found a single time. Together, the top ten hold about 1.1% of the sample.

CD8 naive samples were CD45RO-negative cells positively selected for CCR7, giving a CD45RA+CCR7+ population that excluded TemRA cells. The donors were healthy, HIV-negative adults who had no recently reported acute infections or vaccinations. Every donor was a Caucasian adult residing in Nashville, Tennessee, USA. After blood collection by leukapheresis, PBMCs were isolated using Ficoll-Histopaque density gradient centrifugation and then cryopreserved in the vapor phase of liquid nitrogen. Purity and quantity of every magnetically sorted T cell population were checked by analytical flow cytometry. From each sorted fraction, genomic DNA was isolated and quantified by UV absorbance on a Nanodrop 2000c. This specimen belongs to a study of shared clonotypes between healthy human individuals (dated by TCRdb to the early 2020s). General notes on the study: The cohort included a few men and a couple of women between 18 and 49 years of age. Per donor, leukapheresis produced somewhere between about 0.8 and 9.5 billion PBMCs. Blood TCR repertoires of four to six healthy adults were deeply sequenced to estimate repertoire size and the extent of clonotype sharing between individuals. For each donor, CD4 naive and CD4 memory were each run on three plates, CD8 naive on two plates, and CD8 memory on one plate. Libraries were prepared and TCR repertoires were sequenced by different laboratories using diverse techniques, in order to increase sequencing depth and limit assay-specific biases.

Per the germline V gene, KGHSH is the CDR1 and LQKENI is the CDR2. V and J lose 3 bases and 6 bases, and a span of 18 bases separates them. The CDR3 sequence holds 16 residues, the cysteine and phenylalanine included. The kept DNA is CDR3 alone, 48 bases in frame from the first base. Summary of the overall study and its limitations: The genetic and exposure-history diversity represented was limited by the small number of donors. Sharing across a few donors was observed for approximately 5% of naive CD4, over 3% of naive CD8, over 2% of memory CD4, and over 0.3% of memory CD8 clonotypes. Pairwise subsampling led to the expectation that sequencing depth would affect the degree of clonotype sharing among donors. Higher generation probabilities were observed for clonotypes shared by all four sorted-subset donors than for non-shared clonotypes. Incomplete sequencing was indicated by rarefaction of sorted-subset datasets, despite the large sequencing depth. Naive subsets generally had larger estimated clonotype richness than memory subsets did. Only blood was sampled, and tissue TCR repertoires likely differ from those in blood.

The sample taken for sequencing was naive CD8+ T cells sorted from blood. The sample's cell subset or site label is to be understood as: CD45RA+CCR7+. In this chain, TRBV18 is recombined with TRBJ2-1; the D call is tentative, TRBD1 or TRBD2, as each matches 6 bases. The clonotype comes from a man aged 18 to 30 in good health. Here the CDR3 is given as CASSPPGGGYSNEQFF. In nucleotide form, the sequence is TGTGCCAGCTCACCTCCTGGAGGGGGGTACAGCAATGAGCAGTTCTTC. The reference TRBV18 and TRBJ2-1 proteins fill in what lies around the CDR3, so the full variable domain reads NAGVMQNPRHLVRRRGQEARLRCSPMKGHSHVYWYRQLPEEGLKFMVYLQKENIIDESGMPKERFSAEFPKEGPSILRIQQVVRGDSAAYFCASSPPGGGYSNEQFFGPGTRLTVL.